These 23 T cell receptor beta chains originate from one sample sequenced in a study of CD8+ T cells in alopecia areata. Treatment here: oral pan-JAK inhibitor, 5-10 mg twice daily. In each case, RNA was isolated and then reverse transcribed into cDNA as the sequencing template. Repertoires were generated with immunoSEQ multiplex PCR, while TCRdb's copy carries only in-frame clones and drops some. The sample lists some 210,000 clones, approximately 70% occurring once. The sample was CD4+ T cells sorted from blood, taken around week 42, from a patient treated with tofacitinib. The receptors derive from a human donor with alopecia areata.

The chain couples TRBV29-1 to TRBJ1-1; no reliable D call. V lost 7 bases, J lost 4 bases, and 16 bases lay in between. Germline V gives CDR1 SQVTM, CDR2 ANQGSEA. The CDR3 covers 13 residues. The DNA of the CDR3 is TGCAGCGCTGGGGAGGTGGCGAGCACTGAAGCTTTCTTT. Translated: CSAGEVASTEAFF.

The V and J genes are TRBV4-3 and TRBJ1-2; unclear D gene. V was shortened by 0 bases and J by 2 bases, with 10 bases between the two germline ends. This CDR3 contains 15 residues. Germline V gene sequence: CDR1 LGHNA, CDR2 YSLEER. As DNA, the CDR3 is TGCGCCAGCAGCCAAGAATCGAGTACCAACTATGGCTACACCTTC. Its translation is CASSQESSTNYGYTF.

The chain links TRBV5-6 to TRBJ1-2, with 8 bases matching TRBD1. The CDR3 is 13 amino acids. Germline values: CDR1 SGHDT, CDR2 YYEEEE. The trim removed 2 bases at V and 7 bases at J, leaving 4 bases unmatched. The CDR3 region is CASSFQGAVGYTF. CDR3 DNA sequence: TGTGCCAGCAGCTTTCAGGGGGCGGTTGGCTACACCTTC.

Only a few counts were recorded for this clone. The chain recombines TRBV29-1 with TRBJ2-7; D not resolved. The germline V gene encodes CDR1 SQVTM and CDR2 ANQGSEA. The CDR3 loop spans 13 amino acids. The V end was cut by 7 bases, the J end by 2 bases, with 15 bases between. CDR3: CSALTPNTYEQYF. Here the CDR3 DNA reads TGCAGCGCCCTTACCCCGAACACCTACGAGCAGTACTTC.

This clone was seen a few times. V usage is TRBV7-2 and J usage is TRBJ2-7; perhaps TRBD1 as D (6 bases). V lost 5 bases and J 12 bases, leaving 17 bases between the germline ends. The germline CDR1 and CDR2 sequences are SGHTA and FQGNSA. The CDR3 spans 12 residues. The CDR3 DNA is TGTGCCAGCAGCCCCCTGGGGGACAAGCTGTACTTC. It is translated as CASSPLGDKLYF.

The chain uses TRBV2 and TRBJ2-3, with D tentatively TRBD1 or TRBD2 (5 bases each). This CDR3 is built from 14 residues. V was shortened by 8 bases and J by 3 bases, with 15 bases between the two germline ends. The germline V gene has CDR1 SNHLY and CDR2 FYNNEI. The CDR3 loop is CASARGAGTDTQYF. The CDR3 coding sequence is TGTGCCAGCGCAAGGGGCGCGGGTACAGATACGCAGTATTTT.

This clone showed up many times. CDR3 nucleotides: TGTGCCAGCAGCTTAGGGGCCTACGAGCAGTACTTC. The encoded protein is CASSLGAYEQYF. The chain combines TRBV7-2 with TRBJ2-7; no firm D call. The CDR3 covers 12 residues. V lost 1 base, J lost 2 bases, and 3 bases lay in between. The V gene's germline CDR1 is SGHTA and CDR2 FQGNSA.

The CDR3 is CASSSARFNEKLFF. The CDR3 DNA sequence: TGTGCCAGCAGCTCGGCGCGGTTTAATGAAAAACTGTTTTTT. The chain uses TRBV7-2 and TRBJ1-4; D unresolved. The CDR3 contains 14 residues. V lost 4 bases and J 4 bases, leaving 10 bases between the germline ends. Germline values: CDR1 SGHTA, CDR2 FQGNSA. The variable domain in full, with the rest retrieved from reference TRBV7-2 and TRBJ1-4, is GAGVSQSPSNKVTEKGKDVELRCDPISGHTALYWYRQSLGQGLEFLIYFQGNSAPDKSGLPSDRFSAERTGGSVSTLTIQRTQQEDSAVYLCASSSARFNEKLFFGSGTQLSVL.

The chain combines TRBV30 with TRBJ1-6; 9 nucleotides line up with TRBD1. The CDR3 is made up of 13 amino acids. Trimming removed 5 bases from V and 9 bases from J; junction bases left unmatched: 5. CDR1 and CDR2 (germline): GTSNPN, SVGIG (reference sequence). In DNA form, the CDR3 reads TGTGCCTGGGGGGGACAGGGCGGTTCACCCCTCCACTTT. It specifies CAWGGQGGSPLHF.

The chain joins TRBV29-1 to TRBJ2-1; 7 bases map to TRBD2. This CDR3 is 13 amino acids long. V lost 0 bases and J lost 9; bases outside the gene matches: 5. Per the germline V gene, CDR1 is SQVTM and CDR2 is ANQGSEA. DNA for the CDR3: TGCAGCGTTGAAGAAGTGAGGGAGGGTGAGCAGTTCTTC. This codes for CSVEEVREGEQFF.

This clone was found a few times. The chain recombines TRBV5-5 with TRBJ2-2; no firm D call. Trimming removed 0 bases from V and 6 bases from J, with 9 bases in between. Germline CDR1 reads SGHKS; CDR2 reads YYEKEE (reference sequence). The CDR3 contains 14 residues. The CDR3 here is CASSLAGQPGELFF. The CDR3 region has the DNA TGTGCCAGCAGCTTGGCTGGTCAGCCCGGGGAGCTGTTTTTT.

J is TRBJ1-2 and V is TRBV5-8; no definite D call. The V gene lost 3 bases and the J gene lost 4 bases, with 19 bases spanning the gap. The V gene's germline CDR1 is SGHTS and CDR2 YDEGEE. This CDR3 contains 16 residues. The CDR3 loop is CASSSDAGSFSYGYTF. CDR3 sequence (DNA): TGTGCCAGCAGCTCGGACGCTGGGTCTTTTTCCTATGGCTACACCTTC.

This clone was observed a few times. The chain carries TRBV30 and TRBJ2-2; D not certain. In germline, CDR1 is GTSNPN, CDR2 SVGIG (reference sequence). The CDR3 extends over 14 amino acids. Trimming took 0 bases from V and 0 from J, leaving 5 bases between them. The DNA for the CDR3 is TGTGCCTGGAGTGTCCACCCGAACACCGGGGAGCTGTTTTTT. This sequence encodes CAWSVHPNTGELFF.

J is TRBJ2-6 and V is TRBV29-1; D is possibly TRBD1 (5 bases). Per the germline V gene, CDR1 is SQVTM and CDR2 is ANQGSEA. V was clipped by 4 bases and J by 0 bases, with 16 bases between them. CDR3 size: 17 residues. CDR3 DNA: TGCAGCGTTGTCGGGCTGGGGCTGAACTCTGGGGCCAACGTCCTGACTTTC. Protein product: CSVVGLGLNSGANVLTF.

The V and J genes are TRBV4-1 and TRBJ1-6; D not resolved. Deletions cut 0 bases from V and 11 bases from J, with 8 bases between. CDR1 and CDR2 from the germline V gene are MGHRA and YSYEKL. The CDR3 consists of 13 residues. The CDR3 protein is CASSQDFAAPLHF. The CDR3 bases are TGCGCCAGCAGCCAAGATTTCGCCGCACCCCTCCACTTT.

This clone was detected only a few times. This rearrangement joins TRBV7-2 to TRBJ1-5; D is uncertain. CDR1 is SGHTA, CDR2 FQGNSA, per germline. Trimming removed 4 bases from V and 4 bases from J, with 8 bases in between. The length of the CDR3 is 13 residues. The CDR3 coding sequence is TGTGCCAGCAGCTCCCAGTCGAATCAGCCCCAGCATTTT. Protein sequence: CASSSQSNQPQHF.

Written as DNA, the CDR3 is TGTGCCCAATCTAGCGGGGGTTACAATGAGCAGTTCTTC. Translating gives CAQSSGGYNEQFF. This chain uses TRBV30 with TRBJ2-1, with TRBD2 identical over 10 bases. The J segment lost 4 bases and the V segment lost 8 bases, leaving 5 bases of the junction unmatched. The CDR3 is made up of 13 amino acids. Germline lookup yields CDR1 GTSNPN and CDR2 SVGIG (reference sequence).

This clone was seen only a few times. The chain joins TRBV19 to TRBJ2-7, with D uncertain. CDR3 length: 13 residues. Trimming stripped 7 bases from V and 1 base from J, with 11 bases between. The germline V gene has CDR1 LNHDA and CDR2 SQIVND (reference sequence). CDR3 sequence reads: CASIVLGSYEQYF. CDR3 nucleotides: TGTGCCAGTATCGTTTTGGGGTCCTACGAGCAGTACTTC.

V usage is TRBV10-3 and J usage is TRBJ1-2, with 7 bases matching TRBD1. The V and J ends lost 7 bases and 8 bases, in that order; junction bases with no gene match: 10. The CDR3 spans 13 residues. Germline V gives CDR1 ENHRY, CDR2 SYGVKD. This CDR3 is CAITETGYNGYTF. The CDR3 DNA follows: TGTGCCATCACCGAGACAGGGTATAACGGCTACACCTTC.

The chain combines TRBV7-2 with TRBJ1-6; the D gene is possibly TRBD1 (5 bases). Germline CDR1 is SGHTA and CDR2 is FQGNSA. CDR3 length equals 15 residues. Trimming pared 7 bases from V and 4 bases from J, leaving 14 bases between. The CDR3 protein is CASTPGHLYNSPLHF. As DNA, the CDR3 is TGTGCCAGCACACCCGGACACCTGTATAATTCACCCCTCCACTTT.

CDR3 amino acids: CASKGEAAVNQPQHF. The CDR3 region has the DNA TGTGCCAGTAAAGGGGAGGCGGCAGTCAATCAGCCCCAGCATTTT. The genes are TRBV19 and TRBJ1-5, with a possible D match to TRBD1 (5 bases). The CDR3 is 15 residues long. V was shortened by 7 bases and J by 3 bases, with 16 bases between the two germline ends. From germline, CDR1 is LNHDA and CDR2 SQIVND (reference sequence).

The chain recombines TRBV29-1 with TRBJ1-2, with D possibly matching TRBD1 (6 bases). Looked up from germline, CDR1 is SQVTM and CDR2 is ANQGSEA. Trimming pared 7 bases from V and 2 bases from J, leaving 17 bases between. The CDR3 runs to 14 residues. In nucleotides, the CDR3 is TGCAGCGCTATCTCCGACAGGCCAAACTATGGCTACACCTTC. This translates into CSAISDRPNYGYTF.

The CDR3 is CASSLESGAGYGYTF. CDR3 DNA sequence: TGTGCCAGCAGCTTAGAGTCAGGGGCGGGCTATGGCTACACCTTC. The rearrangement links TRBV11-2 to TRBJ1-2, with D perhaps matching TRBD1 (6 bases). The CDR3 is 15 residues long. Trimming took 0 bases from V and 4 from J, leaving 12 bases between them. From germline, CDR1 is SGHAT and CDR2 FQNNGV.